The sequence of this T cell receptor (beta chain) was determined in a study of CD8+ T cells in alopecia areata. Study-level information: Tofacitinib dosing lasted 6 to 18 months, which was then followed by 6 months off drug.

Extracted RNA was reverse transcribed into cDNA, the sequencing template. Here immunoSEQ multiplex PCR was the method, and the copy in TCRdb shows in-frame clones only, minus some. This sample has some 210,000 clones, with more than 60% found just once. Treatment denoted: oral pan-JAK inhibitor, 5-10 mg twice daily. This CDR3 has 15 amino acids. V was pared by 0 bases and J by 1 base, with 11 bases between. The germline V gene has CDR1 SGHDT and CDR2 YYEEEE. Study-wide results and caveats: A single nonresponder leaves the baseline CD8+ expansion link to response uncertain.

Details on this clone: Its cognate antigen is unknown.

The TCR sequence derives from a human donor with alopecia areata. The V gene is TRBV5-6, the J gene TRBJ2-7; D is unresolved. This specimen consisted of CD4+ T cells sorted from blood, obtained between weeks 43 and 45, from a patient treated with tofacitinib. In DNA, the CDR3 is TGTGCCAGCAGCTTGGTAGGGCCAGGTTCCTACGAGCAGTACTTC. Translating it yields CASSLVGPGSYEQYF.